These 27 T cell receptor beta chains originate from one sample sequenced in a study of post-analysis software for immune sequencing data. Incorporated into the TCR beta cDNA libraries were unique molecular identifiers, which served to reduce PCR and sequencing biases. TCRdb re-analysed the PCR reads in MiXCR, keeping a single row per CDR3 protein. The table has approximately 690,000 distinct CDR3 sequences, approximately 60% seen once. Whole-study results and caveats: Patients had higher frequencies than controls of roughly 5 TRBV segments, including TRBV5-6, TRBV5-1 and TRBV20-1.

What these receptors recognize is not known. The sample was blood. These receptors all stem from a girl aged 2-10 years with multiple sclerosis.

J is TRBJ1-2 and V is TRBV7-9; D possibly corresponds to TRBD1 (5 bases). Trimming stripped 6 bases from V and 3 bases from J, with 17 bases between. CDR3 size: 15 residues. In germline, CDR1 is SEHNR, CDR2 FQNEAQ (reference sequence). CDR3 in DNA: TGTGCCAGCAGTTCCACGGGGGGTCTGGACTATGGCTACACCTTC. Residues: CASSSTGGLDYGYTF.

The chain combines TRBV6-5 with TRBJ1-1, with unresolved D. Germline V gene data show CDR1 as MNHEY and CDR2 as SVGAGI. There are 15 residues in the CDR3. V gave up 2 bases and J gave up 2 bases, with 12 bases separating them. CDR3: CASSYAPRPNTEAFF. DNA of the CDR3: TGTGCCAGCAGTTACGCCCCCCGACCAAACACTGAAGCTTTCTTT.

This sequence joins TRBV20-1 and TRBJ2-3; 8 bases fit TRBD2. V shed 4 bases and J 4 bases; nucleotides not matched to a gene: 7. CDR3 length: 14 residues. The V gene's germline CDR1 is DFQATT and CDR2 SNEGSKA (reference sequence). The DNA of the CDR3 is TGCAGTGCTATAGGCGGGAGGCGCCCAGATACGCAGTATTTT. It codes for CSAIGGRRPDTQYF.

This chain links TRBV4-1 with TRBJ2-5; 9 bases map to TRBD2. Matching the DNA end better, TRBJ2-7 makes the J call doubtful. Germline V gene sequence: CDR1 MGHRA, CDR2 YSYEKL. The CDR3 is 15 residues long. The CDR3, as DNA: TGCGCCAGCAGCCACGGAGTCGTACTAGCGGGCGAGCAGTACTTC. Translating gives CASSHGVVLAGEQYF.

This chain links TRBV4-3 with TRBJ2-1, with TRBD1 matching 8 bases. This CDR3 spans 13 amino acids. Germline assignment: CDR1 LGHNA and CDR2 YSLEER. The V segment lost 0 bases and the J segment 14 bases; nucleotides outside the gene matches: 6. The CDR3 region has the DNA TGCGCCAGCAGCCAAGAAGGGAGGACAGGGAAGTTCTTC. It specifies CASSQEGRTGKFF.

The chain joins TRBV10-1 to TRBJ2-1, with TRBD2 matching over 12 bases. The length of the CDR3 is 15 residues. Germline CDR1 and CDR2: WNHNN and SYGVQD (reference sequence). The V segment lost 0 bases and the J segment 6 bases; nucleotides outside the gene matches: 0. In DNA, the CDR3 is TGCGCCAGCAGTGAGTCGACTAGCGGGGGCAATGAGCAGTTCTTC. This sequence encodes CASSESTSGGNEQFF.

The rearrangement joins TRBV7-9 to TRBJ2-3; TRBD2 matches 14 bases. This CDR3 has 18 residues. Trimming removed 5 bases from V and 1 base from J; junction bases left unmatched: 8. Per the germline V gene, CDR1 is SEHNR and CDR2 is FQNEAQ (reference sequence). The CDR3 DNA follows: TGTGCCAGCAGCGAAGAAGGGACTAGCGGGGGACGCACAGATACGCAGTATTTT. Encoded protein: CASSEEGTSGGRTDTQYF.

This clonotype was found a few times. The chain couples TRBV5-1 to TRBJ2-5; D is unresolved. Per the germline V gene, CDR1 is SGHRS and CDR2 is YFSETQ. The CDR3 has 12 residues. The V end was cut by 4 bases, the J end by 2 bases, with 6 bases between. The CDR3 region has the DNA TGCGCCAGCAGCGGTCAACAAGAGACCCAGTACTTC. Amino acids: CASSGQQETQYF.

This chain uses TRBV27 with TRBJ1-1; D uncertain. Looked up from germline, CDR1 is MNHEY and CDR2 is SMNVEV (reference sequence). Between the trimmed V and J ends, which lost 5 bases and 6 bases, there was a span of 16 bases. CDR3 length equals 14 residues. The CDR3 is CASSPVVEVAEAFF. The CDR3 nucleotides are TGTGCCAGCAGTCCCGTAGTCGAGGTAGCTGAAGCTTTCTTT.

The chain links TRBV7-2 to TRBJ2-3, with D uncertain. CDR1 is SGHTA, CDR2 FQGNSA, per germline. The CDR3 consists of 13 residues. V was pared by 1 base and J by 3 bases, with 5 bases between. This chain's CDR3 is CASSLGHTDTQYF. The CDR3 DNA reads as TGTGCCAGCAGCTTAGGCCATACAGATACGCAGTATTTT.

V gene TRBV20-1 combines with J gene TRBJ2-3; D unresolved. Trimming stripped 0 bases from V and 0 bases from J, with 10 bases between. The CDR3 totals 15 residues. The germline CDR1 and CDR2 sequences are DFQATT and SNEGSKA (reference sequence). In nucleotides, the CDR3 is TGCAGTGCTAGAGATCTCTCCCGGAGCACAGATACGCAGTATTTT. It specifies CSARDLSRSTDTQYF.

This clonotype was observed once. This sequence joins TRBV20-1 and TRBJ2-5; no definite D call. V was cut by 5 bases and J by 3 bases, with 7 bases left in between. This CDR3 has 11 amino acids. CDR1 is DFQATT, CDR2 SNEGSKA, per germline (reference sequence). This CDR3 is CSASLKETQYF. The CDR3 DNA follows: TGCAGTGCTTCCCTAAAAGAGACCCAGTACTTC.

This clonotype was observed a few times. The CDR3 coding sequence is TGTGCCAGCAGCCAAGCGTTTAGGGCCAGAATGAACACTGAAGCTTTCTTT. Encoded protein: CASSQAFRARMNTEAFF. This sequence joins TRBV14 and TRBJ1-1; the D is unclear. V was cut by 1 base and J by 0 bases, with 15 bases left in between. Per the germline V gene, CDR1 is SGHDN and CDR2 is FVKESK. There are 17 residues in the CDR3.

This clonotype showed up just a few times. The V and J genes are TRBV7-9 and TRBJ1-2; D uncertain. Germline CDR1 and CDR2: SEHNR and FQNEAQ (reference sequence). V gave up 2 bases and J gave up 0 bases, with 16 bases separating them. The CDR3 extends over 17 amino acids. Here the CDR3 DNA reads TGTGCCAGCAGCTTATCGGTCTGGAGGGTAGCTAACTATGGCTACACCTTC. As protein: CASSLSVWRVANYGYTF.

Here the CDR3 reads CASSLSPDGYTF. The CDR3 DNA reads TGTGCCAGCAGTTTAAGTCCGGATGGCTACACCTTC. The chain links TRBV12-3 or TRBV12-4 to TRBJ1-2; D ambiguous. CDR3 size: 12 residues. With 2 bases removed from V and 6 bases from J, the gap between germline ends came to 7 bases.

CDR3 amino acids: CASSLSERSTDTQYF. CDR3 coding DNA: TGTGCCAGCAGCCTTAGCGAGAGGAGTACAGATACGCAGTATTTT. The chain combines TRBV9 with TRBJ2-3, with D perhaps TRBD2 (5 bases). CDR3 length: 15 amino acids. In germline, CDR1 is SGDLS, CDR2 YYNGEE. V was cut by 4 bases and J by 3 bases, with 15 bases left in between.

The chain has TRBV29-1 and TRBJ2-1; TRBD1 matches at 10 bases. With V trimmed by 3 bases and J by 4 bases, 6 bases remained unmatched. Per the germline V gene, CDR1 is SQVTM and CDR2 is ANQGSEA. CDR3 length: 15 amino acids. The CDR3 is CSVEETGGAYNEQFF. DNA for the CDR3: TGCAGCGTTGAGGAGACAGGGGGCGCGTACAATGAGCAGTTCTTC.

The V and J genes are TRBV5-1 and TRBJ2-5, with D hard to call. Trimming shortened V by 4 bases and J by 3 bases, and 10 bases separated the two germline ends. The CDR3 is 13 amino acids. The germline gives CDR1 SGHRS, CDR2 YFSETQ. The CDR3 sequence is CASSLGNEETQYF. As DNA, the CDR3 is TGCGCCAGCAGCCTGGGGAATGAAGAGACCCAGTACTTC.

The chain carries TRBV27 and TRBJ1-2; 9 nucleotides match TRBD1. The CDR3 contains 16 residues. The ends lost 2 bases at V and 4 bases at J; junction bases unmatched: 8. The germline V gene encodes CDR1 MNHEY and CDR2 SMNVEV (reference sequence). Here the CDR3 DNA reads TGTGCCAGCAGTTTAGTGGCGGGACAGGGAGTCTATGGCTACACCTTC. Its translation: CASSLVAGQGVYGYTF.

The V gene is TRBV29-1, the J gene TRBJ2-1; 7 positions agree with TRBD1. The CDR3 length is 16 residues. Germline V gives CDR1 SQVTM, CDR2 ANQGSEA. The V gene end was trimmed by 3 bases and the J gene end by 5 bases; junction bases not matched to a gene: 13. For the CDR3, the DNA is TGCAGCGTTGAGAAGACAGGGAATCATCTCCACAATGAGCAGTTCTTC. Its translation: CSVEKTGNHLHNEQFF.

The J gene is TRBJ2-1, the V gene TRBV7-9; D not resolved. Between the trimmed V and J ends, which lost 3 bases and 6 bases, there was a span of 21 bases. The CDR3 loop spans 17 amino acids. Germline V gene data show CDR1 as SEHNR and CDR2 as FQNEAQ (reference sequence). The CDR3 loop is CASSFLSSSVFPNEQFF. In DNA form, the CDR3 reads TGTGCCAGCAGCTTCTTATCCTCCTCGGTCTTTCCCAATGAGCAGTTCTTC.

The rearrangement links TRBV6-1 to TRBJ2-3; 11 bases map to TRBD2. J gave up 6 bases and V 2 bases, and 10 bases lay outside the gene matches. The CDR3 extends over 17 amino acids. Per germline, CDR1 MNHNS and CDR2 SASEGT. CDR3 region: CASSEWSSGGFADTQYF. The CDR3 nucleotides read TGTGCCAGCAGTGAATGGTCTAGCGGGGGGTTCGCCGATACGCAGTATTTT.

Regarding this clonotype: A read error may explain this, as a much larger clone is one base away. This chain connects TRBV7-2 to TRBJ1-2; D is ambiguous. This CDR3 has 14 residues. CDR1 is SGHTA, CDR2 FQGNSA, per germline. The CDR3 region is CASNLEGGRYGYTF. The DNA of the CDR3 is TGTGCCAGCAACTTAGAGGGAGGGCGCTATGGCTACACCTTC.

This clonotype appeared a few times. The chain couples TRBV20-1 to TRBJ2-1; 9 nucleotides match TRBD1. In germline, CDR1 is DFQATT, CDR2 SNEGSKA (reference sequence). The V gene end was trimmed by 0 bases and the J gene end by 8 bases; junction bases not matched to a gene: 5. The CDR3 runs 14 residues. CDR3 coding DNA: TGCAGTGCTAGAGATACGGACAGGGGCGATGAGCAGTTCTTC. Amino acid sequence: CSARDTDRGDEQFF.

This clonotype was seen only a few times. The chain recombines TRBV6-6 with TRBJ2-7, with no clear D. The germline V gene has CDR1 MNHNY and CDR2 SVGAGI (reference sequence). V was pared by 6 bases and J by 4 bases, with 7 bases between. The CDR3 runs to 11 residues. CDR3 coding DNA: TGTGCCAGCAGGCTACATTACGAGCAGTACTTC. This codes for CASRLHYEQYF.

This clonotype turned up a few times. The chain links TRBV11-2 to TRBJ2-3; D remains ambiguous. The CDR3 runs 14 residues. V was cut by 1 base and J by 3 bases, with 8 bases left in between. CDR1 and CDR2 (germline): SGHAT, FQNNGV. DNA of the CDR3: TGTGCCAGCAGCTTAGCTCTTGGAACAGATACGCAGTATTTT. This sequence encodes CASSLALGTDTQYF. Full variable domain (missing parts from reference TRBV11-2 and TRBJ2-3): EAGVAQSPRYKIIEKRQSVAFWCNPISGHATLYWYQQILGQGPKLLIQFQNNGVVDDSQLPKDRFSAERLKGVDSTLKIQPAKLEDSAVYLCASSLALGTDTQYFGPGTRLTVL.

This clonotype came up a few times. The V and J genes are TRBV18 and TRBJ2-1, with TRBD1 identical over 7 bases. The CDR3 has 15 amino acids. V was pared by 2 bases and J by 2 bases, with 3 bases of the junction left unmatched. Germline V CDR1 and CDR2: KGHSH, LQKENI. CDR3 amino acids: CASSPGTATYNEQFF. In DNA, the CDR3 is TGTGCCAGCTCACCAGGGACAGCTACCTACAATGAGCAGTTCTTC.